These T cell receptor beta chains were read from a single sample in a study of T-cell reconstitution after alpha-beta-depleted transplantation in children. TCRdb redid the calling of the PCR reads with MiXCR, one entry per CDR3 protein. The data hold 250,000 to 350,000 distinct CDR3 sequences, with 9.9% observed a single time. The material was PBMCs from the stem cell graft donor, obtained from the stem cell graft. The receptors shown here come from a human donor who donated a stem cell graft to a child with SCID. CDR3s include the opening cysteine and the closing phenylalanine or tryptophan. The order of the fields is V gene, D gene, J gene, clone size, CDR3 DNA, CDR3 protein. A D gene is named only where the DNA matches it firmly. Size tells how often a clone was seen (once, few, many) or the class of an expanded clone, and some rows leave it out.

>TRBV3-1|NA|TRBJ2-1|few
TGTGCCAGCAGCCAAGATCTGCTGGGGGACTTGAGCTCCTACAATGAGCAGTTCTTC
CASSQDLLGDLSSYNEQFF
>TRBV18|TRBD2|TRBJ2-1|few
TGTGCCAGCTCATCCGAGACTAGCGGTACGGGCAATGAGCAGTTCTTC
CASSSETSGTGNEQFF
>TRBV7-9|NA|TRBJ2-2|few
TGTGCCAGCAGCCCCACCCCCAGGGGTGAGACCGGGGAGCTGTTTTTT
CASSPTPRGETGELFF
>TRBV6-1|NA|TRBJ2-2|few
TGTGCCAGCACCCCCGGACCGAACACCGGGGAGCTGTTTTTT
CASTPGPNTGELFF
>TRBV27|NA|TRBJ2-6|few
TGTGCCAGCAGTTCCCTCCGGACGCTCTCTGGGGCCAACGTCCTGACTTTC
CASSSLRTLSGANVLTF
>TRBV5-1|NA|TRBJ2-5|NA
TGCGCCAGCAGCTTGGTTACAGGGCAAGAGACCCAGTACTTC
CASSLVTGQETQYF
>TRBV5-1|TRBD2|TRBJ2-7|many
TGCGCCAGCAGCCCGATAGCGGGGGTCTACGAGCAGTACTTC
CASSPIAGVYEQYF
>TRBV12-3/TRBV12-4|NA|TRBJ2-7|many
TGTGCCAGCGGCCAGGGATGGGAGCAGTACTTC
CASGQGWEQYF
>TRBV20-1|TRBD2|TRBJ2-1|NA
TGCAGTGCTCCCGGACTAGCGGGGGCTGGGGAGCAGTTCTTC
CSAPGLAGAGEQFF
>TRBV12-3/TRBV12-4|NA|TRBJ2-5|few
TGTGCCAGCAGTCGCAGGGGGGCGACCTCAGAGACCCAGTACTTC
CASSRRGATSETQYF
>TRBV3-1|NA|TRBJ2-2|NA
TGTGCCAGCAGTGGGGGGTCTCCCGGGGAGCCGTTTTTT
CASSGGSPGEPFF
>TRBV2|NA|TRBJ2-7|NA
TGTGCCACCGAGACAGAAGGTACCTACGAGCAGTACTTC
CATETEGTYEQYF
>TRBV6-4|NA|TRBJ2-1|few
TGTGCCAGCAGTCCCCAGGCGGCCGTCGATGAGCAGTTCTTC
CASSPQAAVDEQFF
>TRBV12-3/TRBV12-4|NA|TRBJ2-3|few
TGTGCCAGCACCCGAGCCCTATACACAGATACGCAGTATTTT
CASTRALYTDTQYF
>TRBV29-1|NA|TRBJ1-4|few
TGCAGCGTTGAAGAGGGGACTCTTCTGTTTTTT
CSVEEGTLLFF
>TRBV7-8|TRBD1|TRBJ2-5|many
TGTGCCAGCAGCTTGACAGGGGTGGGAGAGACCCAGTACTTC
CASSLTGVGETQYF
>TRBV29-1|TRBD2|TRBJ2-2|NA
TGCAGCGCCGGGACTAGCGGGGGGGCGAACACCGGGGAGCTGTTTTTT
CSAGTSGGANTGELFF
>TRBV12-3/TRBV12-4|TRBD1|TRBJ2-7|many
TGTGCCAGCAGTCTAGGACAGGGACCCTACGAGCAGTACTTC
CASSLGQGPYEQYF
>TRBV15|NA|TRBJ2-3|NA
TGTGCCACCAGCAGAGTGACGAAAAAAACAGATACGCAGTATTTT
CATSRVTKKTDTQYF
>TRBV5-1|NA|TRBJ1-2|NA
TGCGCCAGCAGCTTGGACAGGGCTGTTTACACCTTC
CASSLDRAVYTF
>TRBV7-3|NA|TRBJ2-3|few
TGTGCCAGCAGCTTAACGTCCTGGCCGGATACGCAGTATTTT
CASSLTSWPDTQYF
>TRBV7-2|NA|TRBJ1-5|few
TGTGCCAGCAGCCCCCTCAGCAGAGGGCAGCCCCAGCATTTT
CASSPLSRGQPQHF
>TRBV12-5|NA|TRBJ2-7|NA
TGTGCTAGTGGTTTTGCTGGACAGAAGGGTTCCTTC
CASGFAGQKGSF
>TRBV5-1|NA|TRBJ2-3|NA
TGCGCCAGCAGCTTATACGGCTTCAGCACAGATACGCAGTATTTT
CASSLYGFSTDTQYF
>TRBV14|TRBD2|TRBJ2-5|NA
TGTGCCAGCAGCCAAGATTGGCTGGGAGGACTAGCGGGGGGACCTTCCAGGGAGACCCAGTACTTC
CASSQDWLGGLAGGPSRETQYF
>TRBV18|NA|TRBJ1-6|NA
TGTGCCAGCTCTACAGGGAGTCAATCACCCCTCCACTTT
CASSTGSQSPLHF
>TRBV5-1|NA|TRBJ2-7|NA
TGCGCCAGCAGCCCGGCGGGGAATGCGTACGAGCAGTACTTC
CASSPAGNAYEQYF
>TRBV18|NA|TRBJ2-7|few
TGTGCCAGCTCACCACCGTCAGGGGACTACGAGCAGTACTTC
CASSPPSGDYEQYF
>TRBV9|NA|TRBJ2-1|few
TGTGCCAGCAGCGTCAGCGGACCGCAGTTCTTC
CASSVSGPQFF
>TRBV29-1|NA|TRBJ1-1|many
TGCAGCGTTAACGGTTTCTATCGGGGAGGCACTGAAGCTTTCTTT
CSVNGFYRGGTEAFF